This record covers a single T cell receptor beta chain. The record originates from a study of monozygotic twins with inflammatory bowel disease. Germline V CDR1 and CDR2: ENHRY, SYGVKD. This CDR3 has 12 residues. The UMIs carried a 6-nucleotide sample barcode, and they were added by template switching. TCRdb reworked the 5' RACE reads into one entry per CDR3 protein, no DNA. This sample's table has tens of thousands of distinct CDR3 sequences. This clonotype was obtained from a human donor with ulcerative colitis or Crohn's disease, or a healthy co-twin of an affected twin (not recorded which). The chain joins TRBV10-3 to TRBJ2-1. Material for sequencing was blood. The CDR3 reads CAISESANEQFF.